Sequencing of this T cell receptor beta chain was carried out in a study of CD8 T cells in Susac syndrome. cDNA came from about 0.46 to 1 ug RNA primed by random hexamers. MiXCR, applied by TCRdb to the immunoSEQ multiplex PCR reads, yields one record per CDR3 protein. The data show about 440,000 distinct CDR3 sequences, around 85% seen once. This clonotype was seen once. The receptor was isolated from a human donor with multiple sclerosis. Sequencing used CD8+ T cells from PBMCs.

The CDR3 region has the DNA TGTGCCAGCGACGTCTCCCGGGACAGGGGGATCGGCTACACCTTC. Protein product: CASDVSRDRGIGYTF. The chain uses TRBV6-2 or TRBV6-3 and TRBJ1-2, with 11 bases matching TRBD1. Trimming cost V 8 bases and J 8 bases; bases outside gene matches: 13. The V gene's germline CDR1 is MNHEY and CDR2 SVGEGT. This CDR3 region has 15 residues.